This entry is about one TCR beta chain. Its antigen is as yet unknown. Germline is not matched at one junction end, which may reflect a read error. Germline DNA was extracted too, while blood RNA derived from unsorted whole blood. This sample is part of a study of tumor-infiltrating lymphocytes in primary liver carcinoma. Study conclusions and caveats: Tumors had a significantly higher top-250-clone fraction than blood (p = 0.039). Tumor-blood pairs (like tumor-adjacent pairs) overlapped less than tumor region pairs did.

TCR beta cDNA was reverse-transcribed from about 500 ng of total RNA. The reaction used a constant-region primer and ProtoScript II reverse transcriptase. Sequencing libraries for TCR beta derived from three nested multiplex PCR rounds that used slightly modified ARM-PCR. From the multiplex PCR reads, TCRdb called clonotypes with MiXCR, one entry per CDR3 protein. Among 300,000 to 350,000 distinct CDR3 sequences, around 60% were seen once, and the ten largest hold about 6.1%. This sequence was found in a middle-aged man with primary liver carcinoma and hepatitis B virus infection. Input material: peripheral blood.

The CDR3 loop is CASGQEARRGEQFF. DNA of the CDR3: TGCGCCAGCGGCCAAGAGGCCCGGCGGGGTGAGCAGTTCTTC. This rearrangement joins TRBV4-3 to TRBJ2-1, with D possibly matching TRBD2 (6 bases). Germline assignment: CDR1 LGHNA and CDR2 YSLEER. The CDR3 runs 14 residues.